In this sample, the clone carrying this T cell receptor (beta chain) turned up a few times. The antigen remains undetermined. This sample is part of a study of T cells in Graves' hyperthyroidism and ophthalmopathy. The CDR3 covers 13 residues. Trimming took 7 bases from V and 2 from J, leaving 9 bases between them. General study points: Most thyroid clonotypes that were expanded above 0.001 also turned up in blood.

Researchers amplified the TCR beta CDR3 regions from RNA transcripts. An initial round of RT-PCR targeting the TCR CDR3 relied on the HTBI primer set. TCRdb reanalysed the multiplex PCR reads using MiXCR and keeps one entry per CDR3 protein. The sample holds under 700,000 distinct CDR3 sequences, around 46% seen once. Source material: peripheral blood or thyroid tissue (not recorded which). The sequence came from a woman under 30 with Graves' hyperthyroidism. V gene TRBV12-3 or TRBV12-4 combines with J gene TRBJ1-3; no clear D. The CDR3 sequence is CASKVPAGNTIYF. The CDR3, as DNA: TGTGCCAGCAAGGTTCCGGCTGGAAACACCATATATTTT.